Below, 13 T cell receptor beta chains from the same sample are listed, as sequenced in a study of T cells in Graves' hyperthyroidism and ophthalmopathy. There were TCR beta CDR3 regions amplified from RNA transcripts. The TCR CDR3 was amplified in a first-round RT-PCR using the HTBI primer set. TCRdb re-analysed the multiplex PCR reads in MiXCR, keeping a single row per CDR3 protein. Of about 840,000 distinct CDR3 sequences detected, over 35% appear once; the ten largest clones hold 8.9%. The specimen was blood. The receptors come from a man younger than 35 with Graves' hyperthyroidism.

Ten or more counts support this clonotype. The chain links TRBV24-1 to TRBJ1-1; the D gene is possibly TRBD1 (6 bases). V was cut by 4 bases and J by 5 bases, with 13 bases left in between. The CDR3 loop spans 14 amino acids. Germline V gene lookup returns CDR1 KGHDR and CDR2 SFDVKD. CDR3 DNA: TGTGCCACCAGTGAAACAGGGTTGGGGACTGAAGCTTTCTTT. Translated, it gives CATSETGLGTEAFF.

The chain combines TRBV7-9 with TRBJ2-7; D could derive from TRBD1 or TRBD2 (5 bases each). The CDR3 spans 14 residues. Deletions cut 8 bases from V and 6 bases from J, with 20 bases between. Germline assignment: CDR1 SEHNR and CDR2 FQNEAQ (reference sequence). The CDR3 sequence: CASSPTPAGSEQYF. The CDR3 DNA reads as TGTGCCAGCTCACCAACCCCGGCAGGGAGCGAGCAGTACTTC.

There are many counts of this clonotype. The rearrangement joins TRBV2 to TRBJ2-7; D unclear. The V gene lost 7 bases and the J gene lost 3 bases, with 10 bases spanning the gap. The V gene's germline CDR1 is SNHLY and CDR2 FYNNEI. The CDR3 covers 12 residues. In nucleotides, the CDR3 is TGTGCCAGCAAGGGCAGGCACTACGAGCAGTACTTC. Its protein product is CASKGRHYEQYF.

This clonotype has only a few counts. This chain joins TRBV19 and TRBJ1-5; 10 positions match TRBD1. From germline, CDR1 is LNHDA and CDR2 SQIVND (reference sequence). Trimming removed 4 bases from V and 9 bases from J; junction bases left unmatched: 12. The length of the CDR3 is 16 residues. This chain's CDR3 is CASSSLTGTGATPQHF. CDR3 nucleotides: TGTGCCAGTAGTAGCCTCACCGGGACAGGGGCGACGCCCCAGCATTTT.

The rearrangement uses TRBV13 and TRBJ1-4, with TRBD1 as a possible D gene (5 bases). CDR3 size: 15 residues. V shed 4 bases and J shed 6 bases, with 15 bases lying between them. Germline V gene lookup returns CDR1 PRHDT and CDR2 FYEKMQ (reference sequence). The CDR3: CASSSSDTWHEKLFF. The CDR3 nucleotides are TGTGCCAGCAGCTCATCGGACACCTGGCATGAAAAACTGTTTTTT.

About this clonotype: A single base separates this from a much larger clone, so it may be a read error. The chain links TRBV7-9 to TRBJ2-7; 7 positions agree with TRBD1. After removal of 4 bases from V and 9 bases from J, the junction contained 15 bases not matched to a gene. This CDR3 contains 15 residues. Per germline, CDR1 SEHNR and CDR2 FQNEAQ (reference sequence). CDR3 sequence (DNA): TGTGCCAGCAGCTCAGCTACAGGGGCCCAGGACGGGCAGTACTTC. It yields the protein CASSSATGAQDGQYF.

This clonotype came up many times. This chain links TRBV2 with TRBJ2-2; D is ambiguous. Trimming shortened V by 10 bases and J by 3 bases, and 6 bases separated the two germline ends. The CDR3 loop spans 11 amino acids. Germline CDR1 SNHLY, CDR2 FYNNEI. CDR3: CATIYTGELFF. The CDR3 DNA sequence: TGTGCCACTATCTACACCGGGGAGCTGTTTTTT.

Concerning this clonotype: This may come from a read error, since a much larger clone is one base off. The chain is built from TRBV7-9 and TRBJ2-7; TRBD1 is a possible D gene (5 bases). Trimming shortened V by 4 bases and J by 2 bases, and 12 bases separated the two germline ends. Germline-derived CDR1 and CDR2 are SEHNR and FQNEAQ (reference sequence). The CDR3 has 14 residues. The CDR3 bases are TGTGCCAGCAGCTCCATTCTGGGGCCCTACGAGCAGTACTTC. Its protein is CASSSILGPYEQYF.

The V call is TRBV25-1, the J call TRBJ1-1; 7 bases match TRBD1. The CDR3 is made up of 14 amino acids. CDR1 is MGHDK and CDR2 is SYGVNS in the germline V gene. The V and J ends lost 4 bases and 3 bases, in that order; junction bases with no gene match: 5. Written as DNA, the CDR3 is TGTGCCAGCAGTGCCCCGACAGGGTACACTGAAGCTTTCTTT. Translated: CASSAPTGYTEAFF.

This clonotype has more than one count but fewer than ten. CDR3 region: CASSLTRQEPSGGDSQNQYF. The CDR3 nucleotides read TGTGCCAGCAGCCTAACTCGACAGGAACCTAGCGGGGGGGACTCACAGAACCAGTACTTC. The chain links TRBV7-9 to TRBJ2-5; 12 bases are shared with TRBD2. The CDR3 is 20 amino acids. The V segment lost 5 bases and the J segment 10 bases; nucleotides outside the gene matches: 26. Looked up from germline, CDR1 is SEHNR and CDR2 is FQNEAQ (reference sequence).

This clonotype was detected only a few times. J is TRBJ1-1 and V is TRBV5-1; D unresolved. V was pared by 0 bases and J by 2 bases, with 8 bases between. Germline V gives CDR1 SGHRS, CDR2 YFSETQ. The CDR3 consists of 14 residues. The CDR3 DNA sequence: TGCGCCAGCAGCTTGGATCTCCGTAACACTGAAGCTTTCTTT. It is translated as CASSLDLRNTEAFF.

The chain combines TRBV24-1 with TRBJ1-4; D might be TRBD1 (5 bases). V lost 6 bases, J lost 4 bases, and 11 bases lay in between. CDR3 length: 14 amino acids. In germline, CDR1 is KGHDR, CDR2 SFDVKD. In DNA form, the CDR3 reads TGTGCCACCAGTCCCGGGACTTATAATGAAAAACTGTTTTTT. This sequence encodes CATSPGTYNEKLFF.

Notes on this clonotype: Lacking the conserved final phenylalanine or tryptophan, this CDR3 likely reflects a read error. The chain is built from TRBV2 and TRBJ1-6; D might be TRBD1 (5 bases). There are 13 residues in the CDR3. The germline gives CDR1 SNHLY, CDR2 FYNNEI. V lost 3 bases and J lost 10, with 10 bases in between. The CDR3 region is CASSDSTESPLHL. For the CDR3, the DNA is TGTGCCAGCAGTGACTCGACAGAGTCACCCCTCCACCTT.